A selection of T cell receptor beta chains follows, all from one sample in a study of blood T cell repertoires in COVID-19. Repertoires were generated with immunoSEQ multiplex PCR, while TCRdb's copy carries only in-frame clones and drops some. This sample has about 33,000 clones, with 90% to 95% found just once. Sequences were obtained from peripheral blood. Receptors originate from a male donor with active COVID-19. The CDR3 runs from the conserved cysteine through the conserved F or W. Each record gives: clone size, D gene, CDR3 length, V gene, J gene, CDR3 DNA, CDR3 protein. A D gene is named only where the DNA matches it firmly. Size tells how often a clone was seen (once, few, many) or the class of an expanded clone, and some rows leave it out.

-	-	12	TRBV7-8	TRBJ2-7	TGTGCCAGCAGCTTGAGGGGGTACGAGCAGTACTTC	CASSLRGYEQYF
-	-	15	TRBV5-1	TRBJ1-3	TGCGCCAGCAGCTTGGGGGGCAGCTCTGGAAACACCATATATTTT	CASSLGGSSGNTIYF
-	TRBD2	15	TRBV19	TRBJ2-2	TGTGCCAGTAGAGGAGCGGGGGGGAACACCGGGGAGCTGTTTTTT	CASRGAGGNTGELFF
-	-	13	TRBV27	TRBJ1-2	TGTGCCAGCAGTTTATCGGGCAACTATGGCTACACCTTC	CASSLSGNYGYTF
-	-	13	TRBV4-3	TRBJ1-1	TGCGCCAGCAGCCGGGGCTGGGACACTGAAGCTTTCTTT	CASSRGWDTEAFF
-	-	11	TRBV9	TRBJ1-4	TGTGCCAGCGGTAGAGGTGAAAAACTGTTTTTT	CASGRGEKLFF
-	-	15	TRBV15	TRBJ2-5	TGTGCCACCAGCAGAGAGCTTGGGGGCGGCGAGACCCAGTACTTC	CATSRELGGGETQYF
-	TRBD1	15	TRBV2	TRBJ2-7	TGTGCCAGCAGTAGGACCGGGACAGGATCCTACGAGCAGTACTTC	CASSRTGTGSYEQYF
-	-	14	TRBV5-1	TRBJ1-2	TGCGCCAGCAGCAGCACAGGGACTAACTATGGCTACACCTTC	CASSSTGTNYGYTF
-	TRBD1	15	TRBV19	TRBJ1-2	TGTGCCAGTAGGAGAGATGGACAGGGCGGCTATGGCTACACCTTC	CASRRDGQGGYGYTF
once	-	17	TRBV9	TRBJ2-7	TGTGCCAGCAGCGTAGCGCCCTCGGCGGTGAGCTCCTACGAGCAGTACTTC	CASSVAPSAVSSYEQYF
-	TRBD2	18	TRBV2	TRBJ2-1	TGTGCCAGCAGTGCCTCACCCTTAGCGGGGCGGACCTACAATGAGCAGTTCTTC	CASSASPLAGRTYNEQFF
-	-	15	TRBV7-9	TRBJ2-7	TGTGCCAGCAGCTTACGGGGCGGGGCCTCCTACGAGCAGTACTTC	CASSLRGGASYEQYF
-	TRBD2	17	TRBV5-1	TRBJ2-3	TGCGCCAGCAGCTTGGGGCCCAGGGCGGGGGGCACAGATACGCAGTATTTT	CASSLGPRAGGTDTQYF
-	-	13	TRBV7-6	TRBJ2-5	TGTGCCAGCAGCTACACAGGACAAGAGACCCAGTACTTC	CASSYTGQETQYF
-	-	12	TRBV7-2	TRBJ2-5	TGTGCCAGCAGCGCCACCCGGGAGACCCAGTACTTC	CASSATRETQYF
-	TRBD2	16	TRBV19	TRBJ2-3	TGTGCCAGTAGTATAGCTAGCGGGGGCAGTTCAGATACGCAGTATTTT	CASSIASGGSSDTQYF
-	-	16	TRBV7-8	TRBJ1-5	TGTGCCAGCAGCTTAGAAAACAGGTATAGCAATCAGCCCCAGCATTTT	CASSLENRYSNQPQHF
-	TRBD2	14	TRBV5-4	TRBJ2-3	TGTGCCAGCAGCTTGGAGATAGCGGGGGATACGCAGTATTTT	CASSLEIAGDTQYF
-	TRBD2	14	TRBV10-3	TRBJ2-2	TGTGCCACCGGCCTGGGGAGGGCCAGCGGGGAGCTGTTTTTT	CATGLGRASGELFF
-	TRBD1	15	TRBV5-6	TRBJ1-2	TGTGCCAGCATGCTCCTCGGGACAGGGGAGGGTGGCTACACCTTC	CASMLLGTGEGGYTF
-	TRBD2	15	TRBV6-5	TRBJ2-7	TGTGCCAGCAGTTACGGGCTAGCGGTTGCTAGCGAGCAGTACTTC	CASSYGLAVASEQYF
-	-	19	TRBV21-1	TRBJ2-3	TGTGCCAGCAGCCCCCCTCTTGCGGCGGGGGGCGATAGCACAGATACGCAGTATTTT	CASSPPLAAGGDSTDTQYF
-	TRBD1	13	TRBV12-3/TRBV12-4	TRBJ1-1	TGTGCCAGCAGGACGACAGGGAGCACTGAAGCTTTCTTT	CASRTTGSTEAFF
-	TRBD1	14	TRBV7-3	TRBJ1-6	TGTGCCAGCAGCCGATCAGGGGGAGATTCACCCCTCCACTTT	CASSRSGGDSPLHF